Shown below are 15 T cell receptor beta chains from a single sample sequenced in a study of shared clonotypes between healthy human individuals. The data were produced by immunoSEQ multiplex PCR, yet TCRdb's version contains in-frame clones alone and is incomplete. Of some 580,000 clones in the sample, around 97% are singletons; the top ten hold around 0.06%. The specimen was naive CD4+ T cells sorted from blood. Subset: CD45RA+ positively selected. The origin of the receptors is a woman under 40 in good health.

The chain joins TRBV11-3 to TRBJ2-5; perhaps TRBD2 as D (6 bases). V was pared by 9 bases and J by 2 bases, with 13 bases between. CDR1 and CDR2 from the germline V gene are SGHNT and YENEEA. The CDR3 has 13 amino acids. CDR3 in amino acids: CARARESQETQYF. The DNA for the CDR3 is TGTGCCAGGGCACGGGAGAGTCAAGAGACCCAGTACTTC.

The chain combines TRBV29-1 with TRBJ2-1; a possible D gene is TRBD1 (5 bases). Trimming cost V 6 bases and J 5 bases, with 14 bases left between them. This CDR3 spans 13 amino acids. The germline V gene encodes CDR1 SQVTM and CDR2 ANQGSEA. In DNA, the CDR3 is TGCAGCGTCAGAGGACACCTACACAATGAGCAGTTCTTC. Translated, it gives CSVRGHLHNEQFF.

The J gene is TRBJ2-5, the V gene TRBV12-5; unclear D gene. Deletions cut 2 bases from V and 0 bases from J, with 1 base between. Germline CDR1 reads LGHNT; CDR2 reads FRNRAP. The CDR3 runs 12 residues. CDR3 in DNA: TGTGCTAGTGGTTTGAACCAAGAGACCCAGTACTTC. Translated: CASGLNQETQYF.

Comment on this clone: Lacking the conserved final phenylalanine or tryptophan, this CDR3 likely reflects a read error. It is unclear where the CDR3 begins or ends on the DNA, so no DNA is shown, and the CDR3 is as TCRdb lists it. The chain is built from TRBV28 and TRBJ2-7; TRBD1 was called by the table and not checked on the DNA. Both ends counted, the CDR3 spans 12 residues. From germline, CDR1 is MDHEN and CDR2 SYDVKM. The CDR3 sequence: CASSKFGFRDTL.

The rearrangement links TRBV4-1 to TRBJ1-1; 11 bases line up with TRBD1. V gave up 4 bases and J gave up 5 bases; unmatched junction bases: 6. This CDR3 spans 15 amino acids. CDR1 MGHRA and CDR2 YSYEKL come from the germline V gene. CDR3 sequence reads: CASSLTGTGGTEAFF. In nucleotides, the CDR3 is TGCGCCAGCAGCCTCACAGGGACAGGGGGGACTGAAGCTTTCTTT.

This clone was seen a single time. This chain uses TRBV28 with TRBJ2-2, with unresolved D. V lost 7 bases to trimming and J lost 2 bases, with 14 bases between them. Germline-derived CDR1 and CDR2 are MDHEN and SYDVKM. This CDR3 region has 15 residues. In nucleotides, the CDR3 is TGTGCCAGCACCCTAGGCAGCGATAACACCGGGGAGCTGTTTTTT. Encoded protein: CASTLGSDNTGELFF.

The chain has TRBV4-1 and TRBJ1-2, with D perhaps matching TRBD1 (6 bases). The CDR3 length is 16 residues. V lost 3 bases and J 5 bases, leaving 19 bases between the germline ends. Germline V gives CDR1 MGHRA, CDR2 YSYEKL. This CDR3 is CASSQGHRDRPYGYTF. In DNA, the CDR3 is TGCGCCAGCAGCCAGGGGCACAGGGACCGCCCGTATGGCTACACCTTC.

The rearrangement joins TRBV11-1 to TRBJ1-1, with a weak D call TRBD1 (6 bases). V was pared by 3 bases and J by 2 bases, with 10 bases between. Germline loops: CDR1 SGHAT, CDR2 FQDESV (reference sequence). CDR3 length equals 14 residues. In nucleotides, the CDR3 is TGTGCCAGCAGCTTGGTAGGGGGAAACACTGAAGCTTTCTTT. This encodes CASSLVGGNTEAFF.

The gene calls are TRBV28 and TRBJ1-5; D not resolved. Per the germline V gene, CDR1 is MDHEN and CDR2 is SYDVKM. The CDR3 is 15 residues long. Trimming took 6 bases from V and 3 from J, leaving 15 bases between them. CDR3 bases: TGTGCCAGCAGCCGGGAGGGTGGAATCAATCAGCCCCAGCATTTT. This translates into CASSREGGINQPQHF.

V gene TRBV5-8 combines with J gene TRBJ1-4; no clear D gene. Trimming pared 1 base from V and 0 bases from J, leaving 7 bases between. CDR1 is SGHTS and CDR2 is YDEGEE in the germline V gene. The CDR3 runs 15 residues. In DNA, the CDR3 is TGTGCCAGCAGCTTGCCGGGTGCAACTAATGAAAAACTGTTTTTT. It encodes CASSLPGATNEKLFF.

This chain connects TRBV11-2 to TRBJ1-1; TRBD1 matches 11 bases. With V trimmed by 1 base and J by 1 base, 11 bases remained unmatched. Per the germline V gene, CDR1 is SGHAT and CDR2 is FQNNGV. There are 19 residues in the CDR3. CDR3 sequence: CASSLAPPGTGGANTEAFF. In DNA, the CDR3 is TGTGCCAGCAGCTTAGCTCCCCCCGGGACAGGGGGTGCGAACACTGAAGCTTTCTTT. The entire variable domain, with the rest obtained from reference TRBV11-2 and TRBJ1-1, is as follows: EAGVAQSPRYKIIEKRQSVAFWCNPISGHATLYWYQQILGQGPKLLIQFQNNGVVDDSQLPKDRFSAERLKGVDSTLKIQPAKLEDSAVYLCASSLAPPGTGGANTEAFFGQGTRLTVV.

CDR3 amino acids: CASSYSGSAGTDTQYF. CDR3 DNA sequence: TGTGCCAGCAGCTATAGCGGGAGTGCTGGCACAGATACGCAGTATTTT. The J gene is TRBJ2-3, the V gene TRBV7-3; TRBD2 matches 9 bases. With V trimmed by 4 bases and J by 1 base, 6 bases remained unmatched. This CDR3 has 16 amino acids. Germline-derived CDR1 and CDR2 are SGHTA and FQGTGA.

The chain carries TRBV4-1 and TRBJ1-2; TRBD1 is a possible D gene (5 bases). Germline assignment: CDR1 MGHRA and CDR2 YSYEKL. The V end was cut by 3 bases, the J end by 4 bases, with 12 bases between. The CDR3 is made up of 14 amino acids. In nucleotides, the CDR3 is TGCGCCAGCAGCCACCCAGGGATCGGCTATGGCTACACCTTC. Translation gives CASSHPGIGYGYTF.

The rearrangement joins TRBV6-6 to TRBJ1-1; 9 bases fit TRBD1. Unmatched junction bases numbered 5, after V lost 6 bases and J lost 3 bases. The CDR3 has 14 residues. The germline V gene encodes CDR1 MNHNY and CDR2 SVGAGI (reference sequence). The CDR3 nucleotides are TGTGCCAGCAGGACACGACAGGGGGACACTGAAGCTTTCTTT. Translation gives CASRTRQGDTEAFF.

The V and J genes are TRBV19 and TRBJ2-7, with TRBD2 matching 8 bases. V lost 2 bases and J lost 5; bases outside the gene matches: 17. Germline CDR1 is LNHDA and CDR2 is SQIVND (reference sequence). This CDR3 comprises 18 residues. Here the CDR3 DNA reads TGTGCCAGTAGTATACCCAACCTGGGCGGGGGGCGCGTCCACGAGCAGTACTTC. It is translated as CASSIPNLGGGRVHEQYF. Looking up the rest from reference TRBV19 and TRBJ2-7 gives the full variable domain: DGGITQSPKYLFRKEGQNVTLSCEQNLNHDAMYWYRQDPGQGLRLIYYSQIVNDFQKGDIAEGYSVSREKKESFPLTVTSAQKNPTAFYLCASSIPNLGGGRVHEQYFGPGTRLTVT.